A single T cell receptor beta chain is shown here with its context. The antigen remains undetermined. This sample stems from a study of cytomegalovirus exposure and HLA in healthy donors. Looking at the study overall: In an early release, HLA-typed donors contributed 75 million to 85 million unique TCR sequences. Study findings and constraints: Researchers reported in a later analysis that common viral pathogens appeared linked to several top clusters. Rare TCR sequences predominated, though certain public TCRs were found in many donors.

The CDR3 runs to 14 residues. Germline V CDR1 and CDR2: MNHEY, SVGAGI. Trimming removed 8 bases from V and 0 bases from J; junction bases left unmatched: 3. Primers: 60 Vbeta forward and 13 Jbeta reverse. Original processing methods: In a later analysis, approximately 80 million unique TCR beta chains included roughly 11 million shared by two or more donors. Clones were read by immunoSEQ multiplex PCR, and TCRdb kept only the in-frame ones, dropping some. V, J and clone size are taken as reported in that table, and D and trimming were inferred from the DNA itself. The repertoire consists of some 130,000 clones, with roughly 73% occurring once and the leading ten covering 1.1%.

The genes are TRBV6-5 and TRBJ1-3; 8 positions match TRBD1. The source of this sequence is a male donor in good health and CMV-seronegative. Sequencing was done on a sample of PBMCs. In DNA, the CDR3 is TGTGCCAGCCGGGGACAGGCCTCTGGAAACACCATATATTTT. This sequence encodes CASRGQASGNTIYF.